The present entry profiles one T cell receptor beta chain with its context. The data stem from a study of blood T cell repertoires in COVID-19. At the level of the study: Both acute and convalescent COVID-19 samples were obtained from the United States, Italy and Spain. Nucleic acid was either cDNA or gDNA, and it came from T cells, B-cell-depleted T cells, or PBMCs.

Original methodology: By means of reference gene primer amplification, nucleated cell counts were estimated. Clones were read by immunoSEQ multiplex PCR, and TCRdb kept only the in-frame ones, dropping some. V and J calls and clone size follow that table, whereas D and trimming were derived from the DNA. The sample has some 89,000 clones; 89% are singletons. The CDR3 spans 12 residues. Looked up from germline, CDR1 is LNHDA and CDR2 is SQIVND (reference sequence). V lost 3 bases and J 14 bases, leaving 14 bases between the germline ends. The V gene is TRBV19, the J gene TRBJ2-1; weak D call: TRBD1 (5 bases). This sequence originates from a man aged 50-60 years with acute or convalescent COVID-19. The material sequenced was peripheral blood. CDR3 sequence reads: CASSIGHQGKFF. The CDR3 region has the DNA TGTGCCAGTAGTATTGGACACCAGGGAAAGTTCTTC. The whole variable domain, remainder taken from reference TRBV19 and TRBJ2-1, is DGGITQSPKYLFRKEGQNVTLSCEQNLNHDAMYWYRQDPGQGLRLIYYSQIVNDFQKGDIAEGYSVSREKKESFPLTVTSAQKNPTAFYLCASSIGHQGKFFGPGTRLTVL.